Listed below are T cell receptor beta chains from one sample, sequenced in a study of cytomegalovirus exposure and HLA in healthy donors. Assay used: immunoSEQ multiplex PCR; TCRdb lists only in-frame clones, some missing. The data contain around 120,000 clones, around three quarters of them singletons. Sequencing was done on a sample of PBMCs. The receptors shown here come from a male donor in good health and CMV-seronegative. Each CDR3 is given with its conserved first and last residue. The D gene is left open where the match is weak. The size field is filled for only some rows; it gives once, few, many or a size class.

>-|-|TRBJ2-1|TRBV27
CASSGGDRVSEQFF
TGTGCCAGCAGCGGGGGGGACAGGGTGTCTGAGCAGTTCTTC
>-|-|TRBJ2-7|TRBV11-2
CASSPGTYLLYEQYF
TGTGCCAGCAGCCCAGGGACATACCTTTTGTACGAGCAGTACTTC
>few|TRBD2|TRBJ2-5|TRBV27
CASRAPGLADGKTQYF
TGTGCCAGCAGGGCCCCCGGACTAGCGGATGGCAAGACCCAGTACTTC
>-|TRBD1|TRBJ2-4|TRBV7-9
CSSSYRGDSWYF
TGTTCCAGCAGCTACAGGGGGGACAGTTGGTACTTC
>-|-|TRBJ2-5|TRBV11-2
CASSLGAETQYF
TGTGCCAGCAGCTTAGGGGCAGAGACCCAGTACTTC
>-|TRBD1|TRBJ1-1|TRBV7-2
CASSLSVVRDRGTEAFF
TGTGCCAGCAGCCTAAGTGTGGTCCGGGACAGAGGGACTGAAGCTTTCTTT
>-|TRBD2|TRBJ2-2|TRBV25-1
CASGGGGGELFF
TGTGCCAGCGGGGGGGGTGGCGGGGAGCTGTTTTTT
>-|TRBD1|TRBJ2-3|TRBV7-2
CASSPGTGAGDTQYF
TGTGCCAGCAGCCCGGGGACAGGGGCAGGAGATACGCAGTATTTT
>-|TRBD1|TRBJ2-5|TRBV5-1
CASSLGPRQGETQYF
TGCGCCAGCAGCTTGGGACCGAGACAGGGGGAGACCCAGTACTTC
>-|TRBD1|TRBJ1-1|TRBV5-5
CASRQTGGTEAFF
TGTGCCAGCAGGCAAACAGGGGGAACTGAAGCTTTCTTT
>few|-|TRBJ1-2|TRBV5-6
CASSLGQFDGYTF
TGTGCCAGCAGCTTGGGACAGTTTGATGGCTACACCTTC
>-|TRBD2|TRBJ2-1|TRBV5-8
CASSRTGTIYNEQFF
TGTGCCAGCAGCCGGACCGGGACTATTTACAATGAGCAGTTCTTC
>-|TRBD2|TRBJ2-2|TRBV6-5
CASKREGLTGELFF
TGTGCCAGCAAGCGGGAGGGTCTTACCGGGGAGCTGTTTTTT
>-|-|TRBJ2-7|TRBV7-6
CASSSYLLYEQYF
TGTGCCAGCAGCTCCTACCTACTCTACGAGCAGTACTTC
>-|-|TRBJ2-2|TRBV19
CASSINGGTGELFF
TGTGCCAGTAGTATCAATGGCGGGACCGGGGAGCTGTTTTTT
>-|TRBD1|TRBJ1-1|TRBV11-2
CASSFRDRATEAFF
TGTGCCAGCAGCTTCCGGGACAGGGCCACTGAAGCTTTCTTT
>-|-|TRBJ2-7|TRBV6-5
CVAGTPIYEQYF
TGTGTCGCCGGGACACCTATCTACGAGCAGTACTTC